This entry lists 16 T cell receptor beta chains sequenced from one sample in a study of CD8+CD57+ T cells in acquired aplastic anemia. Patients sequenced had flow cytometry evidence of CD8+CD57+ cell expansion. Genomic DNA constituted the template upon which TCR beta VDJ and CDR3 profiling was performed. TCRdb analysed the reads with MiXCR anew, one entry per CDR3 protein. The profile shows 400,000 to 600,000 distinct CDR3 sequences, about a third of them singletons. Sequencing input: sorted CD4+, CD8+, or CD8+CD57+ T cells (not recorded which) from PBMCs. The source is a human donor with aplastic anemia.

There are a few counts of this clonotype. This chain uses TRBV15 with TRBJ1-2; 7 positions agree with TRBD1. Trimming took 1 base from V and 6 from J; bases not matched to a gene: 14. The CDR3 is made up of 17 amino acids. Germline V gene lookup returns CDR1 LNHNV and CDR2 YYDKDF (reference sequence). In DNA form, the CDR3 reads TGTGCCACCAGCAGAGTTCGGACACAGGGGTATTCGGATGGCTACACCTTC. This encodes CATSRVRTQGYSDGYTF.

The rearrangement links TRBV12-3 or TRBV12-4 to TRBJ2-7, with D uncertain. With 0 bases removed from V and 2 bases from J, the gap between germline ends came to 11 bases. CDR3 length: 15 residues. CDR3 in amino acids: CASSLAQSSTYEQYF. The CDR3 DNA sequence: TGTGCCAGCAGTTTAGCCCAGTCATCGACCTACGAGCAGTACTTC.

The CDR3 DNA reads TGTGCCAGCAGCCCGCTCTCCGGGGGTTACGAGCAGTACTTC. Translating it yields CASSPLSGGYEQYF. This chain connects TRBV7-6 to TRBJ2-7; a weak D match, TRBD2 (6 bases). Germline V lookup: CDR1 SGHVS, CDR2 FNYEAQ. The CDR3 contains 14 residues. Trimming left V 5 bases short and J 4 bases short, with 15 bases between.

V and J are TRBV20-1 and TRBJ2-2; D perhaps matches TRBD1 (6 bases). V gave up 0 bases and J gave up 9 bases, with 14 bases separating them. CDR3 length: 14 residues. Per the germline V gene, CDR1 is DFQATT and CDR2 is SNEGSKA (reference sequence). The CDR3 protein is CSAREGAGAWELFF. CDR3 DNA sequence: TGCAGTGCTAGAGAAGGGGCAGGGGCTTGGGAGCTGTTTTTT.

This clonotype was counted at least ten times. The chain is built from TRBV29-1 and TRBJ1-2; D uncertain. Germline V gene data show CDR1 as SQVTM and CDR2 as ANQGSEA. V lost 4 bases and J 7 bases, leaving 22 bases between the germline ends. This CDR3 spans 15 amino acids. The CDR3 here is CSVANNLKGGSGYTF. The CDR3 bases are TGCAGCGTTGCTAACAACCTTAAGGGTGGTTCTGGCTACACCTTC. The full variable domain, in which reference TRBV29-1 and TRBJ1-2 provide the parts outside the CDR3, is SAVISQKPSRDICQRGTSLTIQCQVDSQVTMMFWYRQQPGQSLTLIATANQGSEATYESGFVIDKFPISRPNLTFSTLTVSNMSPEDSSIYLCSVANNLKGGSGYTFGSGTRLTVV.

The chain is built from TRBV19 and TRBJ2-7; 9 nucleotides agree with TRBD1. Trimming took 6 bases from V and 5 from J; bases not matched to a gene: 8. The CDR3 contains 14 residues. CDR1 and CDR2 (germline): LNHDA, SQIVND (reference sequence). The CDR3 sequence: CASSHGTGLDEQYF. The DNA for the CDR3 is TGTGCCAGTAGCCACGGGACAGGGCTGGACGAGCAGTACTTC.

This clonotype was seen repeatedly, ten times or more. The V call is TRBV7-2, the J call TRBJ1-2; maybe TRBD1 (5 bases). V shed 3 bases and J shed 4 bases, with 12 bases lying between them. The CDR3 sequence is 14 residues long. Germline loops: CDR1 SGHTA, CDR2 FQGNSA. The DNA of the CDR3 is TGTGCCAGCAGCTTTACTACTGACAGCTATGGCTACACCTTC. Encoded protein: CASSFTTDSYGYTF.

This chain connects TRBV20-1 to TRBJ2-5; D remains unclear. Germline CDR1 is DFQATT and CDR2 is SNEGSKA (reference sequence). This CDR3 spans 14 amino acids. The V end lost 6 bases, the J end lost 1 base, and 15 bases lay between the germline ends. The CDR3 DNA reads as TGCAGTGCCTTAGATAGGGTGATCCAAGAGACCCAGTACTTC. Encoded protein: CSALDRVIQETQYF.

A remark on this clonotype: A single base separates this from a much larger clone, so it may be a read error. The conserved phenylalanine or tryptophan is not found at the CDR3 terminus, so this likely reflects a read error. This chain joins TRBV5-1 and TRBJ1-2; D uncertain. Trimming shortened V by 2 bases and J by 0 bases, and 2 bases separated the two germline ends. The CDR3 is 12 amino acids. CDR1 and CDR2 from the germline V gene are SGHRS and YFSETQ. The CDR3 loop reads CASSLPNYGYTL. CDR3 DNA sequence: TGCGCCAGCAGCTTACCTAACTATGGCTACACCCTC.

The chain is built from TRBV20-1 and TRBJ2-1; 10 nucleotides line up with TRBD2. The CDR3 length is 14 residues. The germline V gene has CDR1 DFQATT and CDR2 SNEGSKA (reference sequence). After removal of 3 bases from V and 4 bases from J, the junction contained 3 bases not matched to a gene. The CDR3 DNA sequence: TGCAGTGCTAGGTCTAGCGGGAGTTACAATGAGCAGTTCTTC. This codes for CSARSSGSYNEQFF.

This clonotype was recorded many times. This may be a read error: a much more frequent sequence differs by one nucleotide. The J gene is TRBJ2-3, the V gene TRBV7-2; D is uncertain. Germline V gene data show CDR1 as SGHTA and CDR2 as FQGNSA. This CDR3 is 12 amino acids long. The V end was cut by 3 bases, the J end by 1 base, with 2 bases between. CDR3 bases: TGTGCCAGCAGCTTTGGCACAGATACGCAGTATTTT. Amino acid sequence: CASSFGTDTQYF. The whole variable domain, filled in from reference TRBV7-2 and TRBJ2-3, reads GAGVSQSPSNKVTEKGKDVELRCDPISGHTALYWYRQSLGQGLEFLIYFQGNSAPDKSGLPSDRFSAERTGGSVSTLTIQRTQQEDSAVYLCASSFGTDTQYFGPGTRLTVL.

This clonotype was seen at least ten times. The J gene is TRBJ1-1, the V gene TRBV19; 7 bases align to TRBD1. Per germline, CDR1 LNHDA and CDR2 SQIVND (reference sequence). The trim removed 5 bases at V and 3 bases at J, leaving 6 bases unmatched. This CDR3 has 14 residues. CDR3 loop: CASSVARGHTEAFF. The CDR3, as DNA: TGTGCCAGTAGTGTAGCGAGGGGGCACACTGAAGCTTTCTTT.

In this sample, this clonotype turned up a few times. A much more abundant neighbour one base away suggests this may be a read error. V and J are TRBV19 and TRBJ2-1; TRBD1 agrees at 7 bases. The J call is uncertain, as TRBJ2-7 better fits the DNA end. The CDR3 is 15 residues long. The germline V gene encodes CDR1 LNHDA and CDR2 SQIVND (reference sequence). CDR3 loop: CASSSQGTSYNEQYF. In DNA form, the CDR3 reads TGTGCCAGTAGTTCACAGGGGACCTCCTACAATGAGCAGTACTTC.

A remark on this clonotype: Just one base apart from a much larger clone, this may be a read error. The chain employs TRBV19 and TRBJ1-1; D may be TRBD1 (6 bases). The CDR3 is 13 residues long. In germline, CDR1 is LNHDA, CDR2 SQIVND (reference sequence). The CDR3 coding sequence is TGTGCCAGTAGTGACAGGATGAACACTGGAGCTTTCTTT. It is translated as CASSDRMNTGAFF.

This chain uses TRBV3-1 with TRBJ1-4; TRBD1 aligns across 7 bases. This CDR3 region has 15 residues. With 4 bases clipped from V and 3 bases from J, the junction kept 5 bases outside the gene matches. CDR1 LGHDT and CDR2 YNNKEL come from the germline V gene (reference sequence). Here the CDR3 reads CASSRRTGANEKLFF. CDR3 sequence (DNA): TGTGCCAGCAGCCGGCGGACAGGAGCTAATGAAAAACTGTTTTTT.

This clonotype has at least ten counts. The chain couples TRBV7-3 to TRBJ2-6, with unresolved D. The CDR3 extends over 12 amino acids. V gave up 4 bases and J gave up 2 bases, with 0 bases separating them. The germline CDR1 and CDR2 sequences are SGHTA and FQGTGA. The CDR3 protein is CASSSGANVLTF. The DNA of the CDR3 is TGTGCCAGCAGCTCTGGGGCCAACGTCCTGACTTTC.